Listed below are T cell receptor beta chains from one sample, sequenced in a study of molecular identifiers for immune sequencing clone quantification. MiXCR, applied by TCRdb to the PCR reads, yields one record per CDR3 protein. This sample has fewer than 70,000 distinct CDR3 sequences; less than 20% occur once, and the top ten carry approximately 1.5%. The sequenced sample consisted of naive CD8+ T cells from blood, with Jurkat cell RNA spiked in. The receptors come from a human donor in good health. Some libraries in this study had Jurkat cell RNA spiked in. The CDR3 runs from the conserved cysteine through the conserved F or W. The order of the fields is clone size, V gene, J gene, D gene, CDR3 protein, CDR3 DNA. The D gene is left open where the match is weak. The size entry is marked missing in some rows and otherwise reads once, few, many or a size class.

clone size: many; V gene: TRBV11-2; J gene: TRBJ2-3; D gene: .; CDR3 protein: CATASLRADTQYF; CDR3 DNA: TGTGCCACAGCATCCTTGCGAGCTGATACGCAGTATTTT
clone size: many; V gene: TRBV4-3; J gene: TRBJ2-1; D gene: TRBD1; CDR3 protein: CASSQVDRAEDGEQFF; CDR3 DNA: TGCGCCAGCAGCCAAGTTGACAGGGCCGAGGACGGTGAGCAGTTCTTC
clone size: many; V gene: TRBV4-2; J gene: TRBJ1-6; D gene: .; CDR3 protein: CASSPGPKGGSPLHF; CDR3 DNA: TGTGCCAGCAGCCCCGGACCGAAAGGTGGATCACCCCTCCACTTT
clone size: many; V gene: TRBV28; J gene: TRBJ2-7; D gene: TRBD1; CDR3 protein: CASSFRQGYEQYF; CDR3 DNA: TGTGCCAGCAGTTTCCGACAGGGCTACGAGCAGTACTTC
clone size: many; V gene: TRBV13; J gene: TRBJ1-2; D gene: TRBD1; CDR3 protein: CASSPRTGVYYGYTF; CDR3 DNA: TGTGCCAGCAGCCCGAGGACAGGGGTCTACTATGGCTACACCTTC
clone size: .; V gene: TRBV5-1; J gene: TRBJ2-7; D gene: .; CDR3 protein: CAGRPLDSTYEQYF; CDR3 DNA: TGCGCCGGCAGGCCTCTCGACTCCACCTACGAGCAGTACTTC
clone size: .; V gene: TRBV5-3; J gene: TRBJ2-7; D gene: TRBD2; CDR3 protein: CASSHGLAGPGEQYF; CDR3 DNA: TGTGCCAGCAGTCATGGACTAGCGGGACCGGGGGAGCAGTACTTC
clone size: few; V gene: TRBV20-1; J gene: TRBJ2-7; D gene: TRBD2; CDR3 protein: CSAKGLAGEWEQYF; CDR3 DNA: TGCAGTGCTAAGGGACTAGCGGGAGAATGGGAGCAGTACTTC
clone size: many; V gene: TRBV7-2; J gene: TRBJ2-3; D gene: .; CDR3 protein: CASSPGTPTDTQYF; CDR3 DNA: TGTGCCAGCAGTCCCGGGACGCCCACAGATACGCAGTATTTT
clone size: .; V gene: TRBV6-1; J gene: TRBJ1-1; D gene: .; CDR3 protein: CASSKNVGDPAEAFF; CDR3 DNA: TGTGCCAGCAGCAAAAACGTAGGGGATCCCGCTGAAGCTTTCTTT
clone size: .; V gene: TRBV6-2/TRBV6-3; J gene: TRBJ2-7; D gene: TRBD1; CDR3 protein: CASRERTGQYEQYF; CDR3 DNA: TGTGCCAGCAGGGAGAGGACAGGGCAATACGAGCAGTACTTC
clone size: many; V gene: TRBV7-9; J gene: TRBJ2-1; D gene: .; CDR3 protein: CASSLAGRGVNEQFF; CDR3 DNA: TGTGCCAGCAGCTTAGCGGGCCGGGGAGTAAATGAGCAGTTCTTC
clone size: many; V gene: TRBV6-6; J gene: TRBJ1-2; D gene: .; CDR3 protein: CASSPIGGLYGYTF; CDR3 DNA: TGTGCCAGCAGTCCCATCGGGGGACTCTATGGCTACACCTTC
clone size: many; V gene: TRBV30; J gene: TRBJ2-3; D gene: .; CDR3 protein: CAWTAGGASTDTQYF; CDR3 DNA: TGTGCCTGGACCGCGGGCGGGGCTAGCACAGATACGCAGTATTTT
clone size: many; V gene: TRBV12-3/TRBV12-4; J gene: TRBJ1-3; D gene: .; CDR3 protein: CARFDSVSGNTIYF; CDR3 DNA: TGTGCCAGGTTTGACAGCGTCTCTGGAAACACCATATATTTT
clone size: many; V gene: TRBV24-1; J gene: TRBJ2-5; D gene: TRBD2; CDR3 protein: CATSDLGEGHKTQYF; CDR3 DNA: TGTGCCACCAGTGATTTGGGGGAGGGCCACAAGACCCAGTACTTC
clone size: many; V gene: TRBV27; J gene: TRBJ2-3; D gene: TRBD2; CDR3 protein: CASSLLLAGGPADTQYF; CDR3 DNA: TGTGCCAGCAGTTTACTGCTAGCGGGAGGGCCGGCGGATACGCAGTATTTT
clone size: .; V gene: TRBV24-1; J gene: TRBJ2-3; D gene: .; CDR3 protein: CATSEGGLTDTQYF; CDR3 DNA: TGTGCCACCAGTGAGGGAGGACTCACAGATACGCAGTATTTT
clone size: .; V gene: TRBV7-2; J gene: TRBJ2-7; D gene: .; CDR3 protein: CASSGGGGPNEQYF; CDR3 DNA: TGTGCCAGCAGCGGAGGGGGAGGGCCAAACGAGCAGTACTTC
clone size: many; V gene: TRBV30; J gene: TRBJ2-2; D gene: .; CDR3 protein: CAWSITSPSELFF; CDR3 DNA: TGTGCCTGGAGTATCACGAGTCCTTCGGAGCTGTTTTTT
clone size: .; V gene: TRBV30; J gene: TRBJ2-1; D gene: .; CDR3 protein: CAWSLGGTNNEQFF; CDR3 DNA: TGTGCCTGGAGCCTAGGCGGAACGAACAATGAGCAGTTCTTC
clone size: few; V gene: TRBV12-3/TRBV12-4; J gene: TRBJ2-7; D gene: .; CDR3 protein: CASSLTGPLEQYF; CDR3 DNA: TGTGCCAGCAGCCTAACGGGACCTCTTGAGCAGTACTTC
clone size: medium-sized; V gene: TRBV6-5; J gene: TRBJ2-3; D gene: .; CDR3 protein: CATQSRDSTDTQYF; CDR3 DNA: TGTGCCACCCAATCCCGGGACTCCACAGATACGCAGTATTTT
clone size: .; V gene: TRBV9; J gene: TRBJ2-7; D gene: TRBD2; CDR3 protein: CASGVGGLAGGYEQYF; CDR3 DNA: TGTGCCAGCGGCGTAGGAGGACTAGCGGGCGGGTACGAGCAGTACTTC
clone size: many; V gene: TRBV7-9; J gene: TRBJ1-5; D gene: .; CDR3 protein: CASSRRTEPQHF; CDR3 DNA: TGTGCCAGCAGCCGACGTACCGAGCCCCAGCATTTT
clone size: .; V gene: TRBV2; J gene: TRBJ1-2; D gene: .; CDR3 protein: CASSEAGRDYYGYTF; CDR3 DNA: TGTGCCAGCAGTGAAGCGGGTCGGGATTACTATGGCTACACCTTC
clone size: .; V gene: TRBV6-5; J gene: TRBJ1-1; D gene: .; CDR3 protein: CASTPGRGAEAFF; CDR3 DNA: TGTGCCAGCACCCCGGGAAGAGGGGCTGAAGCTTTCTTT
clone size: many; V gene: TRBV5-6; J gene: TRBJ1-1; D gene: .; CDR3 protein: CASSLAGGMNTEAFF; CDR3 DNA: TGTGCCAGCAGCTTGGCCGGGGGTATGAACACTGAAGCTTTCTTT
clone size: many; V gene: TRBV4-1; J gene: TRBJ1-3; D gene: .; CDR3 protein: CASSQAESGNTIYF; CDR3 DNA: TGCGCCAGCAGCCAAGCCGAGTCTGGAAACACCATATATTTT
clone size: many; V gene: TRBV7-8; J gene: TRBJ1-1; D gene: .; CDR3 protein: CASSLALPNTEAFF; CDR3 DNA: TGTGCCAGCAGCTTAGCTCTCCCGAACACTGAAGCTTTCTTT
clone size: medium-sized; V gene: TRBV3-1; J gene: TRBJ2-7; D gene: .; CDR3 protein: CASSQGTRDWGWEQYF; CDR3 DNA: TGTGCCAGCAGCCAAGGAACGAGGGACTGGGGCTGGGAGCAGTACTTC
clone size: many; V gene: TRBV7-9; J gene: TRBJ2-1; D gene: .; CDR3 protein: CASSPKRPKDEQFF; CDR3 DNA: TGTGCCAGCAGCCCCAAACGACCGAAGGATGAGCAGTTCTTC
clone size: many; V gene: TRBV12-3/TRBV12-4; J gene: TRBJ1-2; D gene: .; CDR3 protein: CASSSQSNGYTF; CDR3 DNA: TGTGCCAGCAGTAGCCAGTCGAATGGCTACACCTTC
clone size: many; V gene: TRBV2; J gene: TRBJ2-7; D gene: TRBD2; CDR3 protein: CASSDGASGIPGAYEQYF; CDR3 DNA: TGTGCCAGCAGTGACGGGGCTAGCGGCATCCCTGGGGCCTACGAGCAGTACTTC
clone size: many; V gene: TRBV7-2; J gene: TRBJ1-5; D gene: .; CDR3 protein: CASSLGGVQPQHF; CDR3 DNA: TGTGCCAGCAGCTTGGGAGGGGTTCAGCCCCAGCATTTT
clone size: many; V gene: TRBV12-3/TRBV12-4; J gene: TRBJ2-7; D gene: TRBD2; CDR3 protein: CASSDSGRSSYEQYF; CDR3 DNA: TGTGCCAGCAGTGATAGCGGGAGGAGCTCCTACGAGCAGTACTTC
clone size: .; V gene: TRBV2; J gene: TRBJ1-1; D gene: .; CDR3 protein: CASSIRNTEAFF; CDR3 DNA: TGTGCCAGCAGCATAAGGAACACTGAAGCTTTCTTT
clone size: medium-sized; V gene: TRBV20-1; J gene: TRBJ2-3; D gene: TRBD2; CDR3 protein: CSVASPSGITDTQYF; CDR3 DNA: TGCAGTGTAGCGAGCCCTAGCGGGATAACAGATACGCAGTATTTT